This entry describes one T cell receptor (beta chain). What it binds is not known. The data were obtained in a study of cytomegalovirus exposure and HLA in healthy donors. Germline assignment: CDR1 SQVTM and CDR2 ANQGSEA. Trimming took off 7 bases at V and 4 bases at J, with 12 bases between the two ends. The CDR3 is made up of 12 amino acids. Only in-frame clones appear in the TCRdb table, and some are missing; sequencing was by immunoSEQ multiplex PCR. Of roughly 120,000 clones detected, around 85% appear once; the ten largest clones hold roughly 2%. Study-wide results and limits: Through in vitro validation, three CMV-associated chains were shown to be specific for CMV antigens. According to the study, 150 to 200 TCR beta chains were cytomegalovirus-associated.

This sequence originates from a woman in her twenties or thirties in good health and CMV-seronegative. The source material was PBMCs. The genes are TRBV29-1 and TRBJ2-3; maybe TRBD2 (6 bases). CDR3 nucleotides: TGCAGCGACAAGACTAGTTCAGATACGCAGTATTTT. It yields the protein CSDKTSSDTQYF.